This passage covers 31 T cell receptor beta chains from one sample sequenced in a study of metastatic and nonmetastatic thyroid tumors. None of the patients had undergone any treatment ahead of thyroid surgery. MiXCR reprocessed the PCR reads for TCRdb. The sample has 11,000 or so clones; roughly 28% are singletons. Sequencing was done on a sample of tumor tissue. Receptors were obtained from a female donor with papillary thyroid cancer or a benign thyroid nodule (not recorded which). Some clones in this sample may be carry-over from other donors' samples.

Worth noting for this clone: One junction end does not reproduce the germline sequence, and a read error may be involved. The chain has TRBV6-1 and TRBJ1-5, with D possibly matching TRBD1 (5 bases). Germline lookup yields CDR1 MNHNS and CDR2 SASEGT. This CDR3 has 15 amino acids. CDR3 residues: CASSEAGGGNQPQHF. CDR3 nucleotides: TGTGCCAGTAGTGAGGCGGGGGGTGGCAATCAGCCCCAGCATTTT.

This clone was seen more than once but under ten times. The V and J genes are TRBV28 and TRBJ2-2; the D gene is possibly TRBD1 (6 bases). This CDR3 region has 17 residues. Trimming removed 2 bases at V and 1 base at J, with 14 bases between. Per germline, CDR1 MDHEN and CDR2 SYDVKM. The CDR3 region is CASSLIVGGENTGELFF. DNA of the CDR3: TGTGCCAGCAGTTTAATCGTTGGGGGCGAGAACACCGGGGAGCTGTTTTTT.

This clone has at least ten counts. A single base separates this from a much larger clone, so it may be a read error. V gene TRBV4-2 combines with J gene TRBJ2-7; 13 nucleotides line up with TRBD2. CDR1 is LGHNA and CDR2 is YNFKEQ in the germline V gene. The CDR3 covers 15 residues. CDR3 sequence (DNA): TGTGCCGGCAGCTCTGGACTAGCGGGAGCCTACGAGCAGTACTTC. Translated, it gives CAGSSGLAGAYEQYF.

This chain links TRBV12-3 or TRBV12-4 with TRBJ1-2; D gene uncertain. CDR3 length: 13 residues. The V end was cut by 5 bases, the J end by 7 bases, with 14 bases between. DNA of the CDR3: TGTGCCAGCAGTCCCCCCGGGATCGGTGGCTACACCTTC. This encodes CASSPPGIGGYTF.

This chain joins TRBV6-2 or TRBV6-3 and TRBJ2-7; 11 positions match TRBD1. Germline loops: CDR1 MNHEY, CDR2 SVGEGT. The CDR3 covers 18 residues. The ends lost 9 bases at V and 4 bases at J; junction bases unmatched: 20. CDR3 DNA sequence: TGTGCCAGTAGGCGGCTGGACAGGGGGCTGTGTACTGGGTACGAGCAGTACTTC. The encoded protein is CASRRLDRGLCTGYEQYF.

The chain links TRBV27 to TRBJ2-7; tentatively, D is TRBD2 (6 bases). Trimming took off 5 bases at V and 7 bases at J, with 18 bases between the two ends. From germline, CDR1 is MNHEY and CDR2 SMNVEV (reference sequence). CDR3 length: 14 amino acids. The DNA of the CDR3 is TGTGCCAGCAGTCCACACTGGGAGGACGGTGAGCAGTACTTC. Its protein product is CASSPHWEDGEQYF.

This clone is large. The V and J genes are TRBV5-1 and TRBJ2-5; a weak D match, TRBD2 (6 bases). Trimming stripped 4 bases from V and 3 bases from J, with 19 bases between. The CDR3 runs to 16 residues. Germline V CDR1 and CDR2: SGHRS, YFSETQ. The CDR3 DNA reads as TGCGCCAGCAGCGGAAACTCCGGGACTCCGGAAGAGACCCAGTACTTC. Translation: CASSGNSGTPEETQYF. The whole variable domain, filled in from reference TRBV5-1 and TRBJ2-5, reads KAGVTQTPRYLIKTRGQQVTLSCSPISGHRSVSWYQQTPGQGLQFLFEYFSETQRNKGNFPGRFSGRQFSNSRSEMNVSTLELGDSALYLCASSGNSGTPEETQYFGPGTRLLVL.

This clone was observed a few times. CDR3 region: CASSTGQGAGNTIYF. The CDR3 bases are TGCGCCAGCAGCACTGGACAGGGGGCTGGAAACACCATATATTTT. The chain couples TRBV5-1 to TRBJ1-3; TRBD1 aligns across 10 bases. V dropped 4 bases and J dropped 2; count of bases not matched to a gene: 3. The CDR3 is made up of 15 amino acids. Germline V gene sequence: CDR1 SGHRS, CDR2 YFSETQ.

This chain joins TRBV11-2 and TRBJ2-3, with D unresolved. Trimming removed 6 bases at V and 2 bases at J, with 15 bases between. The CDR3 extends over 15 amino acids. CDR1 is SGHAT, CDR2 FQNNGV, per germline. CDR3 nucleotide sequence: TGTGCCAGCAGGCTCACTCACGGTTACACAGATACGCAGTATTTT. Residues: CASRLTHGYTDTQYF. The full variable domain, in which reference TRBV11-2 and TRBJ2-3 provide the parts outside the CDR3, is EAGVAQSPRYKIIEKRQSVAFWCNPISGHATLYWYQQILGQGPKLLIQFQNNGVVDDSQLPKDRFSAERLKGVDSTLKIQPAKLEDSAVYLCASRLTHGYTDTQYFGPGTRLTVL.

The genes are TRBV12-3 or TRBV12-4 and TRBJ2-5, with no clear D. Trimming removed 4 bases from V and 2 bases from J, with 11 bases in between. The CDR3 loop spans 14 amino acids. CDR3: CASSYTPRQETQYF. The CDR3 DNA sequence: TGTGCCAGCAGTTATACCCCCCGACAAGAGACCCAGTACTTC.

The chain uses TRBV30 and TRBJ1-2, with D maybe TRBD1 (6 bases). Trimming cost V 0 bases and J 7 bases, with 9 bases left between them. CDR3 length equals 12 residues. Per germline, CDR1 GTSNPN and CDR2 SVGIG (reference sequence). The CDR3 coding sequence is TGTGCCTGGAGTGTCAGGACAGCTGGCTACACCTTC. This translates into CAWSVRTAGYTF. Based on the CDR3 plus reference TRBV30 and TRBJ1-2, the full variable domain is SQTIHQWPATLVQPVGSPLSLECTVEGTSNPNLYWYRQAAGRGLQLLFYSVGIGQISSEVPQNLSASRPQDRQFILSSKKLLLSDSGFYLCAWSVRTAGYTFGSGTRLTVV.

The chain is built from TRBV7-8 and TRBJ2-2, with D perhaps assigned TRBD1 or TRBD2 (6 bases each). CDR3 length equals 15 residues. Trimming left V 1 base short and J 9 bases short, with 15 bases between. Germline V gene lookup returns CDR1 SGHVS and CDR2 FQNEAQ. Written as DNA, the CDR3 is TGTGCCAGCAGCTTAGGGGACACGGGGGTCAGGGAGCTGTTTTTT. Translating gives CASSLGDTGVRELFF.

By sample fraction, this clone is medium-sized. This chain connects TRBV28 to TRBJ1-5; no firm D call. CDR3 length: 16 residues. Between the trimmed V and J ends, which lost 2 bases and 4 bases, there was a span of 15 bases. Germline V gene lookup returns CDR1 MDHEN and CDR2 SYDVKM. CDR3 sequence (DNA): TGTGCCAGCAGTTTAGTTTGGCAGTACAAAAATCAGCCCCAGCATTTT. Its translation: CASSLVWQYKNQPQHF.

This chain links TRBV12-3 or TRBV12-4 with TRBJ1-2; no reliable D call. Trimming left V 3 bases short and J 6 bases short, with 8 bases between. The CDR3 totals 12 residues. The DNA of the CDR3 is TGTGCCAGCAGTTTCTACAGCAATGGCTACACCTTC. Residues: CASSFYSNGYTF.

The chain has TRBV6-1 and TRBJ1-2; D perhaps matches TRBD1 (5 bases). This CDR3 spans 14 amino acids. The germline V gene encodes CDR1 MNHNS and CDR2 SASEGT. The V end lost 6 bases, the J end lost 8 bases, and 19 bases lay between the germline ends. The CDR3 region has the DNA TGTGCCAGCAGCCGACGACAGTCTTTCGGGGGCTACACCTTC. This translates into CASSRRQSFGGYTF.

This clone showed up many times. This chain links TRBV5-4 with TRBJ2-3, with 9 bases lining up with TRBD1. Germline CDR1 is SGHNT and CDR2 is YYREEE (reference sequence). V was pared by 0 bases and J by 4 bases, with 3 bases of the junction left unmatched. The CDR3 runs to 15 residues. The CDR3 nucleotides are TGTGCCAGCAGCTTGGCGGGACAGGGATCAGATACGCAGTATTTT. Encoded protein: CASSLAGQGSDTQYF.

The V call is TRBV6-1, the J call TRBJ1-1, with D possibly TRBD1 on 5 matching bases. Germline V gene lookup returns CDR1 MNHNS and CDR2 SASEGT. V lost 6 bases and J lost 8, with 10 bases in between. This CDR3 is 11 amino acids long. The CDR3: CASRRRGEAFF. The CDR3 coding sequence is TGTGCCAGCAGACGGAGGGGAGAAGCTTTCTTT.

In regard to this clone: A junction boundary mismatches the germline segment, possibly from a read error. The same CDR3 can be traced to other DNA sequences in this sample. V and J are TRBV28 and TRBJ2-7, with TRBD1 matching over 9 bases. Per the germline V gene, CDR1 is MDHEN and CDR2 is SYDVKM. There are 14 residues in the CDR3. The CDR3 loop is CASSSTLSGGQGNF. The CDR3 region has the DNA TGTGCCAGCAGTAGTACTCTTTCTGGAGGACAGGGGAACTTC.

The V and J genes are TRBV30 and TRBJ1-5; no reliable D call. CDR3 length equals 14 residues. Trimming pared 1 base from V and 2 bases from J, leaving 9 bases between. Germline V gives CDR1 GTSNPN, CDR2 SVGIG (reference sequence). For the CDR3, the DNA is TGTGCCTGGAGTGCGGGGTATGGCAATCAGCCCCAGCATTTT. Its protein product is CAWSAGYGNQPQHF.

Comments on this clone: One junction end disagrees with the germline gene, perhaps due to a read error. The chain combines TRBV10-3 with TRBJ2-1; D unresolved. CDR3 size: 14 residues. In germline, CDR1 is ENHRY, CDR2 SYGVKD. CDR3 protein: CAFSYVGYSDEQFF. The CDR3 coding sequence is TGTGCCTTCAGTTACGTGGGGTACTCGGATGAGCAGTTCTTC.

The chain has TRBV6-6 and TRBJ1-4, with D maybe TRBD1 (6 bases). This CDR3 has 13 amino acids. Germline lookup yields CDR1 MNHNY and CDR2 SVGAGI (reference sequence). The V gene lost 0 bases and the J gene lost 10 bases, with 9 bases spanning the gap. The CDR3 is CASSYSTGGKLFF. The CDR3, as DNA: TGTGCCAGCAGTTACTCGACAGGTGGAAAACTGTTTTTT.

This clone was seen a few times. The rearrangement joins TRBV6-2 or TRBV6-3 to TRBJ1-6; 7 nucleotides line up with TRBD1. The CDR3 length is 15 residues. With V trimmed by 4 bases and J by 5 bases, 5 bases remained unmatched. Germline V lookup: CDR1 MNHEY, CDR2 SVGEGT. CDR3 residues: CASSSGGQNNSPLHF. CDR3 nucleotides: TGTGCCAGCAGTTCGGGGGGACAGAATAATTCACCCCTCCACTTT.

The chain employs TRBV4-1 and TRBJ2-6; unclear D gene. Germline V lookup: CDR1 MGHRA, CDR2 YSYEKL. CDR3 size: 16 residues. V was pared by 0 bases and J by 0 bases, with 6 bases between. The CDR3 reads CASSQDLGSGANVLTF. DNA for the CDR3: TGCGCCAGCAGCCAAGATCTGGGCTCTGGGGCCAACGTCCTGACTTTC.

Only a few counts were recorded for this clone. The chain has TRBV6-1 and TRBJ1-5; 8 positions agree with TRBD1. Germline-derived CDR1 and CDR2 are MNHNS and SASEGT. V shed 6 bases, J shed 7 bases, and the junction held 2 bases outside the gene matches. This CDR3 region has 12 residues. DNA for the CDR3: TGTGCCAGCAGAACAGGGGGGCAGCCCCAGCATTTT. It encodes CASRTGGQPQHF.

Ten or more counts support this clone. The V call is TRBV4-1, the J call TRBJ2-7; possibly TRBD1 or TRBD2 for D (7 bases each). Trimming stripped 0 bases from V and 5 bases from J, with 14 bases between. Germline lookup yields CDR1 MGHRA and CDR2 YSYEKL. This CDR3 has 15 residues. The DNA of the CDR3 is TGCGCCAGCAGCCAAGATGTGACAGGGAGGGACGAGCAGTACTTC. Protein product: CASSQDVTGRDEQYF.

To note about this clone: The junction departs from the called germline gene at one end, perhaps through a read error. This chain connects TRBV6-5 to TRBJ2-2; a weak D match, TRBD1 (5 bases). The CDR3 covers 16 residues. Germline CDR1 is MNHEY and CDR2 is SVGAGI. CDR3 sequence reads: CASSYSAVWGTGELFF. The CDR3 DNA reads TGTGCCAGCAGTTACTCCGCAGTCTGGGGCACCGGTGAGCTGTTTTTT.

There are a few counts of this clone. This chain links TRBV28 with TRBJ2-5, with TRBD1 matching over 9 bases. This CDR3 is built from 14 residues. Trimming removed 5 bases from V and 1 base from J; junction bases left unmatched: 2. Germline loops: CDR1 MDHEN, CDR2 SYDVKM. CDR3 DNA: TGTGCCAGCAGTGAGACAGGGGGCCAAGAGACCCAGTACTTC. Its translation: CASSETGGQETQYF.

This clone was recorded a few times. V is TRBV6-1 and J is TRBJ2-1, with D tentatively TRBD1 (5 bases). V shed 10 bases and J shed 5 bases, with 9 bases lying between them. There are 11 residues in the CDR3. Germline V lookup: CDR1 MNHNS, CDR2 SASEGT. The CDR3 loop is CATLTDNEQFF. The DNA of the CDR3 is TGTGCCACCCTGACAGACAATGAGCAGTTCTTC.

This chain uses TRBV27 with TRBJ2-7; maybe TRBD2 (6 bases). Trimming left V 3 bases short and J 6 bases short, with 18 bases between. The CDR3 spans 15 residues. Germline CDR1 reads MNHEY; CDR2 reads SMNVEV (reference sequence). The CDR3 region is CASSLAGTPSAEQYF. The DNA of the CDR3 is TGTGCCAGCAGTTTGGCCGGGACTCCGTCTGCCGAGCAGTACTTC.

As concerns this clone: This sample includes further DNA sequences coding for the same CDR3. The CDR3 DNA reads as TGTGCTAGTGGCCGGACATCCTTCGATGAGCAGTACTTC. Its protein product is CASGRTSFDEQYF. The chain links TRBV12-5 to TRBJ2-7, with TRBD1 as a possible D gene (5 bases). Trimming stripped 6 bases from V and 7 bases from J, with 16 bases between. The CDR3 sequence is 13 residues long. Germline CDR1 is LGHNT and CDR2 is FRNRAP. The variable domain in full, completed from reference TRBV12-5 and TRBJ2-7, reads DARVTQTPRHKVTEMGQEVTMRCQPILGHNTVFWYRQTMMQGLELLAYFRNRAPLDDSGMPKDRFSAEMPDATLATLKIQPSEPRDSAVYFCASGRTSFDEQYFGPGTRLTVT.

This clone has more than one count but fewer than ten. The rearrangement links TRBV2 to TRBJ2-7; TRBD1 matches at 7 bases. The CDR3 runs 13 residues. V trimming: 6 bases; J trimming: 2 bases; junction bases outside the gene matches: 4. Per the germline V gene, CDR1 is SNHLY and CDR2 is FYNNEI. This chain's CDR3 is CASSAGTAYEQYF. The CDR3 nucleotides are TGTGCCAGCAGCGCTGGGACAGCCTACGAGCAGTACTTC.